A selection of T cell receptor beta chains follows, all from one sample in a study of blood T cell repertoires in COVID-19. Measured with immunoSEQ multiplex PCR; TCRdb has only the in-frame clones, and not every one. Here the sample spans about 360,000 clones, 80% to 90% being singletons. The sequenced sample consisted of peripheral blood. The source is a woman aged 60 to 75 with COVID-19, enrolled during active disease. The CDR3 runs from the conserved cysteine through the conserved F or W. A D gene is named only where the DNA matches it firmly. Where a row states a size, it is once, few, many or the class of an expanded clone; other rows omit it.

v_gene	j_gene	d_gene	abundance	len	CDR3nt	CDR3aa
TRBV5-6	TRBJ1-1	NA	NA	14	TGTGCCAGCAGCTTGGGAACAGGGAAGGCTCCAGCTTTCTTT	CASSLGTGKAPAFF
TRBV3-1/TRBV3-2	TRBJ2-2	TRBD2	NA	17	TGTGCCAGCACCAAGTTCAGGCCGGGGGGGAACACCGGGGAGCTGTTTTTT	CASTKFRPGGNTGELFF
TRBV11-3	TRBJ2-7	TRBD1	NA	16	TGTGCCAGCAGCTTAGGCTTTCAGGGGGTTTTGAACGAGCAGTACTTC	CASSLGFQGVLNEQYF
TRBV20-1	TRBJ1-1	NA	NA	13	TGCAGTGCTAGTCGGGATATGAACACTGAAGCTTTCTTT	CSASRDMNTEAFF
TRBV7-9	TRBJ1-2	TRBD1	NA	13	TGTGCCAGCAGCTTAGGTGGGACAGATGGCTACACCTTC	CASSLGGTDGYTF
TRBV12-5	TRBJ2-7	NA	NA	13	TGTGCTAGTGGTTTGGAACAGGGCCACGAGCAGTACTTC	CASGLEQGHEQYF
TRBV7-9	TRBJ1-6	NA	once	15	TGTGCCAGCAGCGGGCCGGCAGCCTTGGGTTCACCCCTCCACTTT	CASSGPAALGSPLHF
TRBV5-6	TRBJ2-1	TRBD1	once	17	TGTGCCAGCAGCCACATCCTCCCGGGACAGAGAGACAATGAGCAGTTCTTC	CASSHILPGQRDNEQFF
TRBV27	TRBJ2-2	NA	NA	14	TGTGCCAGTCCTAGGTTTCAGAACACCGGGGAGCTGTTTTTT	CASPRFQNTGELFF
TRBV5-1	TRBJ1-6	TRBD1	NA	16	TGCGCCAGCAGCTTGAATTGGGACAGGGCCAGGTCACCCCTCCACTTT	CASSLNWDRARSPLHF
TRBV7-2	TRBJ2-5	TRBD1	NA	15	TGTGCCAGCAGCAAGGACAGGGTCTATCAGGAGACCCAGTACTTC	CASSKDRVYQETQYF
TRBV5-1	TRBJ2-7	NA	NA	13	TGCGCCAGCAGTCAGGAGGGTTCCTACGAGCAGTACTTC	CASSQEGSYEQYF
TRBV24-1	TRBJ1-1	NA	NA	13	TGTGCCACCAGTGACAGCAGGGGTTGGGACACTTTCTTT	CATSDSRGWDTFF
TRBV9	TRBJ2-7	NA	NA	13	TGTGCCAGCAGCGCTCTAGTTTTAGGCGAGCAGTACTTC	CASSALVLGEQYF
TRBV7-8	TRBJ2-5	NA	NA	13	TGTGCCAGCAGCTTGTCCAGGATGGAGACCCAGTACTTC	CASSLSRMETQYF
TRBV4-1	TRBJ2-7	TRBD2	NA	15	TGCGCCAGCAGCCAGCCGCTCGCGGGGGGGGGCGAGCAGTACTTC	CASSQPLAGGGEQYF